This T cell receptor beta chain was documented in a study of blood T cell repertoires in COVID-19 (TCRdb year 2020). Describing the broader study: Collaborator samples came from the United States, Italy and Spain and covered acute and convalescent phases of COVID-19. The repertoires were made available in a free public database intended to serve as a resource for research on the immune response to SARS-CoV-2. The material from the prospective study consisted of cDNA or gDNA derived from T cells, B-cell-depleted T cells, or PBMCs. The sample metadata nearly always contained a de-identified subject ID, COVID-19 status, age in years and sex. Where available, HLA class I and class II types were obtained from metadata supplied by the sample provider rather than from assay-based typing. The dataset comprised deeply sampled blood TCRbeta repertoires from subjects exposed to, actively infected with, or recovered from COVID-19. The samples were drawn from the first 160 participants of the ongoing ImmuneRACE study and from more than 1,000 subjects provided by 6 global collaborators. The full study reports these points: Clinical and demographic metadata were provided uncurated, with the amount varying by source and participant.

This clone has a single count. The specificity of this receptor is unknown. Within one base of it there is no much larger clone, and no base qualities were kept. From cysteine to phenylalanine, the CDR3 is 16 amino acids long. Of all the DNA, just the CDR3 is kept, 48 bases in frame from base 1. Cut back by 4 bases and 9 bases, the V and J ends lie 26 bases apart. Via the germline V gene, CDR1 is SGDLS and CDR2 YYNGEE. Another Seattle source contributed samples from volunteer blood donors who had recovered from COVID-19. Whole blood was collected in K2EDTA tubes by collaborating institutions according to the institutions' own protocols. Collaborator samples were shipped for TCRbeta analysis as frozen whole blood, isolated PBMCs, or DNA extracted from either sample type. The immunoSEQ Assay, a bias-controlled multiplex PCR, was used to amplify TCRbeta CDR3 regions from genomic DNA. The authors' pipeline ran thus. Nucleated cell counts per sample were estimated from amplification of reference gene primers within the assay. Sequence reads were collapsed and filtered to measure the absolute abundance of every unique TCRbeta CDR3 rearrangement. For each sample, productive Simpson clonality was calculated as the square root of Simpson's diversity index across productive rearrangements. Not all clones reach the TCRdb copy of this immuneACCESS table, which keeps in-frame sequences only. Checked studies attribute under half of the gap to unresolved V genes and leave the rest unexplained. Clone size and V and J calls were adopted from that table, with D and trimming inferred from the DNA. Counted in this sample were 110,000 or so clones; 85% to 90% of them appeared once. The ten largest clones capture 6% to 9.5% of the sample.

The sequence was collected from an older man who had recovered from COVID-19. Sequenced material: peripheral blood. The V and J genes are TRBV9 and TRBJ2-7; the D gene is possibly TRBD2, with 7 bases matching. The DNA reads TGTGCCAGCAGCCCGGGGGGCGACAGGTTAGGGACGGGGCAGTACTTC. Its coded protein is CASSPGGDRLGTGQYF.